What follows describes a single T cell receptor beta chain. Antigen specificity is unknown. There are 12 residues in the CDR3. Trimming removed 0 bases from V and 12 bases from J, with 11 bases in between. Per the germline V gene, CDR1 is ENHRY and CDR2 is SYGVKD. TCRdb ran MiXCR on the reads and lists one entry per CDR3 protein. The sample yields around 530,000 distinct CDR3 sequences, about a quarter seen once. The sample belongs to a study of T cell repertoires in cytomegalovirus infection. As for the study in general: Public TCR beta signature analysis indicated the presence of both CMV infection and matching HLA type. Broader study findings: CMV carriers with the relevant HLA were identified by cumulative public TCR beta family frequency. The ex vivo response was dominated by HLA-C-restricted CMV-specific TCR beta clonotypes.

The specimen sequenced was PBMCs. The V call is TRBV10-3, the J call TRBJ1-1, with D uncertain. The TCR sequence derives from a human donor in good health (CMV status not recorded). Some clones in this sample may be carry-over from other donors' samples. CDR3 sequence reads: CAISESGVLTFF. In DNA, the CDR3 is TGTGCCATCAGTGAGTCGGGAGTCCTCACTTTCTTT.